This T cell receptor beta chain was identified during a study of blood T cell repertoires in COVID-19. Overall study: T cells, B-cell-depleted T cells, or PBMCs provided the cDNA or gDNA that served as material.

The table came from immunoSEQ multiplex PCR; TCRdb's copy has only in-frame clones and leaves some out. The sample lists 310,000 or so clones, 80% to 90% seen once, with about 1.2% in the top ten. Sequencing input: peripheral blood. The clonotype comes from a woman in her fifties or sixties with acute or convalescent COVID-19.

In DNA form, the CDR3 reads TGTGCCTGGAGTCAGGGGGGTTTCACTGAAGCTTTCTTT. It yields the protein CAWSQGGFTEAFF. The chain has TRBV30 and TRBJ1-1; 7 bases fit TRBD1. CDR1 GTSNPN and CDR2 SVGIG come from the germline V gene (reference sequence). J lost 4 bases, V lost 2 bases, and 4 bases had no gene match. The length of the CDR3 is 13 residues.